This entry features one TCR beta chain sequence. Its antigen remains unidentified. The repertoire was sequenced with immunoSEQ multiplex PCR; TCRdb's copy has only in-frame clones and lacks some. This sample has approximately 22,000 clones, with about nine tenths found just once. The entry originates in a study of T cell clonotyping in hematopoietic cell transplantation. Looking at the study overall: Recipient samples before transplant were obtained post-cytoreduction.

Notes on the study in general: Higher Inverse Simpson Index values in graft donor and pretransplant recipient predicted broader posttransplant TCR diversity.

As to time point: recipient sample about 28 days before transplant, after cytoreduction. Blood collection times were about day -28 and days 30, 100, 180 posttransplant. Between the trimmed V and J ends, which lost 5 bases and 1 base, there was a span of 17 bases. Germline V gene lookup returns CDR1 MNHEY and CDR2 SMNVEV (reference sequence). This CDR3 comprises 16 residues. The rearrangement links TRBV27 to TRBJ1-1, with D maybe TRBD1 (6 bases). The sequence came from a man aged 18 to 29 with biphenotypic leukemia. Some clones in this sample may be carry-over from other donors' samples. The specimen was peripheral blood mononuclear cells, collected before stem cell transplant. The CDR3 loop is CASSTHPTGWNTEAFF. The CDR3, as DNA: TGTGCCAGCAGTACCCACCCGACAGGCTGGAACACTGAAGCTTTCTTT.